Listed here are 9 T cell receptor beta chains from one sample, sequenced in a study of blood T cell repertoires in COVID-19 (dated by TCRdb to about 2020). Library method: the immunoSEQ multiplex PCR assay. TCRdb provides this immuneACCESS table in a form limited to in-frame rearrangements. Some clones are lacking; in checked studies, under half of them reflect an unresolved V gene, and why the rest are absent is not known. This sample has fewer than 200,000 clones in its table, and under 85% of those were observed once. The ten largest clones represent 6% to 8.5% of the sample. Material for sequencing was peripheral blood. The receptors were gathered from a human donor in a cohort sampled during active COVID-19.

This chain uses TRBV5-8 with TRBJ1-6; 7 nucleotides agree with TRBD1. J was trimmed by 7 bases and V by 0 bases; bases with no gene match: 1. From germline, CDR1 is SGHTS and CDR2 YDEGEE. There are 14 residues in the CDR3. For the CDR3, the DNA is TGTGCCAGCAGCTTGGTACAGGGGAATTCACCCCTCCACTTT. It specifies CASSLVQGNSPLHF.

The V and J genes are TRBV10-1 and TRBJ1-1; D is ambiguous. V lost 6 bases to trimming and J lost 4 bases, with 12 bases between them. This CDR3 region has 13 residues. Looked up from germline, CDR1 is WNHNN and CDR2 is SYGVQD (reference sequence). The CDR3 nucleotides are TGCGCCAGCAGCTTCAATAGCGGCACTGAAGCTTTCTTT. Its translation: CASSFNSGTEAFF.

The chain joins TRBV9 to TRBJ1-2; 8 bases match TRBD1. This CDR3 spans 14 amino acids. The germline CDR1 and CDR2 sequences are SGDLS and YYNGEE. After removal of 3 bases from V and 2 bases from J, the junction contained 3 bases not matched to a gene. The CDR3 nucleotides are TGTGCCAGCAGCGGGTACAGGGGGAACTATGGCTACACCTTC. It yields the protein CASSGYRGNYGYTF.

This chain links TRBV7-8 with TRBJ2-1; 15 nucleotides agree with TRBD2. V lost 4 bases, J lost 0 bases, and 1 base stayed unmatched. This CDR3 comprises 17 residues. Germline V lookup: CDR1 SGHVS, CDR2 FQNEAQ. CDR3 region: CASSSGLAGGSYNEQFF. DNA of the CDR3: TGTGCCAGCAGCTCGGGACTAGCGGGAGGCTCCTACAATGAGCAGTTCTTC.

J is TRBJ1-1 and V is TRBV6-6; D not resolved. Germline CDR1 reads MNHNY; CDR2 reads SVGAGI (reference sequence). Trimming shortened V by 2 bases and J by 6 bases, and 10 bases separated the two germline ends. This CDR3 comprises 13 residues. Here the CDR3 reads CASSYADNSEAFF. For the CDR3, the DNA is TGTGCCAGCAGTTACGCCGACAATTCTGAAGCTTTCTTT.

The rearrangement uses TRBV7-6 and TRBJ2-1, with 8 bases lining up with TRBD1. V gave up 5 bases and J gave up 10 bases; unmatched junction bases: 10. Germline V gene sequence: CDR1 SGHVS, CDR2 FNYEAQ. This CDR3 comprises 14 residues. The CDR3 nucleotides read TGTGCCAGCAGCGGGGACAGGTTACAACGAGAGCAGTTCTTC. It codes for CASSGDRLQREQFF. The full variable domain, completed using reference TRBV7-6 and TRBJ2-1, is GAGVSQSPRYKVTKRGQDVALRCDPISGHVSLYWYRQALGQGPEFLTYFNYEAQQDKSGLPNDRFSAERPEGSISTLTIQRTEQRDSAMYRCASSGDRLQREQFFGPGTRLTVL.

The rearrangement joins TRBV27 to TRBJ2-5; maybe TRBD2 (6 bases). Trimming took off 8 bases at V and 5 bases at J, with 21 bases between the two ends. This CDR3 has 15 residues. Germline-derived CDR1 and CDR2 are MNHEY and SMNVEV (reference sequence). CDR3 nucleotide sequence: TGTGCCAGCTCTCTTTCAAGCCCTGGAGGGGAGACCCAGTACTTC. Protein product: CASSLSSPGGETQYF.

The rearrangement links TRBV6-1 to TRBJ2-7; 7 positions match TRBD2. Germline CDR1 is MNHNS and CDR2 is SASEGT. This CDR3 has 15 residues. The J segment lost 6 bases and the V segment lost 0 bases, leaving 8 bases of the junction unmatched. CDR3 protein: CASSEAAGRGLEQYF. The CDR3 DNA reads as TGTGCCAGCAGTGAAGCGGCGGGGAGGGGACTCGAGCAGTACTTC.

The chain combines TRBV14 with TRBJ2-5; D possibly corresponds to TRBD2 (6 bases). V lost 5 bases, J lost 4 bases, and 20 bases lay in between. CDR1 is SGHDN, CDR2 FVKESK, per germline. CDR3 length: 16 amino acids. In DNA, the CDR3 is TGTGCCAGCAGCTCTCTCGGGGGTTCCGTCGGAGAGACCCAGTACTTC. Translated: CASSSLGGSVGETQYF.